The 18 T cell receptor beta chains given below trace back to one sample, sequenced in a study of blood T cell repertoires in COVID-19 (dated by TCRdb to 2018 to 2020). Libraries were constructed by the immunoSEQ multiplex PCR assay. TCRdb mirrors the immuneACCESS table, restricted to in-frame sequences. Some clones are absent from its copies; in checked studies, under half trace to an unresolved V gene, and the reason for the others is unknown. In this sample the table shows more than 55,000 clones, about 87% of which occur a single time. The ten largest clonotypes hold 5.5% to 7% of the sample. The sample was peripheral blood. The receptors here all came from an older woman with acute or convalescent COVID-19.

The rearrangement links TRBV28 to TRBJ1-5; TRBD1 might be the D (6 bases). Germline V gene lookup returns CDR1 MDHEN and CDR2 SYDVKM. CDR3 length: 13 amino acids. V lost 6 bases to trimming and J lost 4 bases, with 10 bases between them. The CDR3 DNA reads TGTGCCAGCAGGAGGGGGTATAATCAGCCCCAGCATTTT. Protein sequence: CASRRGYNQPQHF.

The gene calls are TRBV20-1 and TRBJ1-1; D uncertain. Trimming cost V 3 bases and J 4 bases, with 3 bases left between them. Germline CDR1 and CDR2: DFQATT and SNEGSKA (reference sequence). There are 10 residues in the CDR3. CDR3 region: CSASSTEAFF. The CDR3 DNA reads TGCAGTGCTAGCAGCACTGAAGCTTTCTTT.

The sample holds one count of this clone. V usage is TRBV7-2 and J usage is TRBJ2-6, with D maybe TRBD1 (5 bases). V lost 5 bases and J lost 1, with 15 bases in between. CDR1 and CDR2 (germline): SGHTA, FQGNSA. The CDR3 extends over 17 amino acids. CDR3 in DNA: TGTGCCAGCAGCGTACTTGGGGCCGCTTCTGGGGCCAACGTCCTGACTTTC. Protein product: CASSVLGAASGANVLTF.

This chain links TRBV7-3 with TRBJ1-6, with a tentative D call TRBD1 (5 bases). Trimming pared 6 bases from V and 9 bases from J, leaving 15 bases between. CDR1 SGHTA and CDR2 FQGTGA come from the germline V gene. The CDR3 sequence is 14 residues long. The CDR3 nucleotides are TGTGCCAGCAGTCTGGGGCTGGATGGTTCACCCCTCCACTTT. Amino acid sequence: CASSLGLDGSPLHF. Based on the CDR3 plus reference TRBV7-3 and TRBJ1-6, the full variable domain is GAGVSQTPSNKVTEKGKYVELRCDPISGHTALYWYRQSLGQGPEFLIYFQGTGAADDSGLPNDRFFAVRPEGSVSTLKIQRTERGDSAVYLCASSLGLDGSPLHFGNGTRLTVT.

V gene TRBV10-3 combines with J gene TRBJ1-1; TRBD1 matches 8 bases. The length of the CDR3 is 13 residues. CDR1 and CDR2 (germline): ENHRY, SYGVKD. V lost 6 bases, J lost 8 bases, and 8 bases stayed unmatched. The CDR3 DNA is TGTGCCATCAGAAGGACAGGGATAACGGAAGCTTTCTTT. Translating it yields CAIRRTGITEAFF.

V gene TRBV7-9 combines with J gene TRBJ2-1, with D hard to call. Germline CDR1 reads SEHNR; CDR2 reads FQNEAQ (reference sequence). CDR3 length: 16 amino acids. Trimming left V 5 bases short and J 0 bases short, with 14 bases between. The CDR3 DNA sequence: TGTGCCAGCAGCCCTTTTAAAGCGAGCTCCTACAATGAGCAGTTCTTC. It encodes CASSPFKASSYNEQFF.

This sequence joins TRBV11-2 and TRBJ1-4; 7 bases are shared with TRBD1. CDR3 length: 16 amino acids. Germline trimming cut 5 bases from V and 0 bases from J; bases unmatched to any gene: 6. The germline V gene has CDR1 SGHAT and CDR2 FQNNGV. The CDR3 sequence is CASSPGQLATNEKLFF. The CDR3 DNA reads as TGTGCCAGCAGCCCGGGACAGCTCGCAACTAATGAAAAACTGTTTTTT.

This chain links TRBV4-1 with TRBJ2-7; the match to TRBD2 covers 11 bases. This CDR3 contains 15 residues. The V gene end was trimmed by 2 bases and the J gene end by 6 bases; junction bases not matched to a gene: 6. Germline V gives CDR1 MGHRA, CDR2 YSYEKL. This CDR3 reads CASSQIAGGPGEQYF. For the CDR3, the DNA is TGCGCCAGCAGCCAAATAGCGGGAGGGCCTGGCGAGCAGTACTTC.

The genes are TRBV11-2 and TRBJ2-5; D remains unclear. The V end was cut by 5 bases, the J end by 0 bases, with 13 bases between. The CDR3 sequence is 15 residues long. The germline gives CDR1 SGHAT, CDR2 FQNNGV. CDR3 loop: CASSPNGQYQETQYF. The CDR3 DNA sequence: TGTGCCAGCAGCCCGAATGGGCAGTACCAAGAGACCCAGTACTTC.

The gene calls are TRBV19 and TRBJ2-7; D gene uncertain. The CDR3 contains 13 residues. V lost 5 bases and J 1 base, leaving 9 bases between the germline ends. The germline V gene encodes CDR1 LNHDA and CDR2 SQIVND (reference sequence). The CDR3 nucleotides are TGTGCCAGTAGTCTGACACGTTCCTACGAGCAGTACTTC. Residues: CASSLTRSYEQYF.

This clone has only one observation. The J gene is TRBJ2-7, the V gene TRBV27, with D maybe TRBD2 (5 bases). CDR1 MNHEY and CDR2 SMNVEV come from the germline V gene (reference sequence). V gave up 5 bases and J gave up 2 bases, with 22 bases separating them. The CDR3 is 17 amino acids. The chain's CDR3 is CASSPIYSAGIAYEQYF. The CDR3, as DNA: TGTGCCAGCAGTCCCATCTATTCTGCCGGGATAGCCTACGAGCAGTACTTC.

The V gene is TRBV28, the J gene TRBJ1-4; 7 bases are a match to TRBD1. The germline V gene has CDR1 MDHEN and CDR2 SYDVKM. Trimming cost V 3 bases and J 3 bases; bases outside gene matches: 1. This CDR3 is 14 amino acids long. CDR3 coding DNA: TGTGCCAGCAGTTTGCAGGGGGCTAATGAAAAACTGTTTTTT. Its translation is CASSLQGANEKLFF.

The chain has TRBV19 and TRBJ1-2; tentatively, D is TRBD1 (6 bases). Germline values: CDR1 LNHDA, CDR2 SQIVND (reference sequence). CDR3 length: 11 amino acids. CDR3 region: CGSGGRDGYTF. In nucleotides, the CDR3 is TGTGGCAGCGGGGGGCGGGACGGCTACACCTTC.

The genes are TRBV30 and TRBJ2-6; D not certain. The V end lost 5 bases, the J end lost 0 bases, and 8 bases lay between the germline ends. The length of the CDR3 is 14 residues. Germline V gene lookup returns CDR1 GTSNPN and CDR2 SVGIG (reference sequence). DNA for the CDR3: TGTGCCTGGCAAACCAGCTCTGGGGCCAACGTCCTGACTTTC. The encoded protein is CAWQTSSGANVLTF.

This chain's CDR3 is CASIGQGAPDGELFF. Written as DNA, the CDR3 is TGTGCCAGCATAGGACAGGGGGCTCCCGACGGGGAGCTGTTTTTT. V gene TRBV5-6 combines with J gene TRBJ2-2; 11 bases map to TRBD1. V was pared by 6 bases and J by 7 bases, with 8 bases of the junction left unmatched. The CDR3 has 15 residues. Germline V lookup: CDR1 SGHDT, CDR2 YYEEEE.

This chain joins TRBV28 and TRBJ1-4; 9 positions agree with TRBD1. The germline V gene has CDR1 MDHEN and CDR2 SYDVKM. This CDR3 is built from 17 residues. J was trimmed by 0 bases and V by 3 bases; bases with no gene match: 5. The CDR3 reads CASSFLQGAPTNEKLFF. CDR3 nucleotides: TGTGCCAGCAGTTTTTTACAGGGGGCCCCAACTAATGAAAAACTGTTTTTT.

The chain links TRBV27 to TRBJ2-7; 10 nucleotides match TRBD2. Germline V gives CDR1 MNHEY, CDR2 SMNVEV (reference sequence). The CDR3 is 14 amino acids. V lost 6 bases, J lost 3 bases, and 5 bases stayed unmatched. In DNA, the CDR3 is TGTGCCAGCAGGGCACTAGCGGGGTACTACGAGCAGTACTTC. Protein: CASRALAGYYEQYF.

The rearrangement uses TRBV11-2 and TRBJ2-6; D remains unclear. V gave up 1 base and J gave up 0 bases, with 4 bases separating them. Per the germline V gene, CDR1 is SGHAT and CDR2 is FQNNGV. The CDR3 loop spans 15 amino acids. The CDR3 DNA is TGTGCCAGCAGCTTAGGGAGCTCTGGGGCCAACGTCCTGACTTTC. Its protein is CASSLGSSGANVLTF.